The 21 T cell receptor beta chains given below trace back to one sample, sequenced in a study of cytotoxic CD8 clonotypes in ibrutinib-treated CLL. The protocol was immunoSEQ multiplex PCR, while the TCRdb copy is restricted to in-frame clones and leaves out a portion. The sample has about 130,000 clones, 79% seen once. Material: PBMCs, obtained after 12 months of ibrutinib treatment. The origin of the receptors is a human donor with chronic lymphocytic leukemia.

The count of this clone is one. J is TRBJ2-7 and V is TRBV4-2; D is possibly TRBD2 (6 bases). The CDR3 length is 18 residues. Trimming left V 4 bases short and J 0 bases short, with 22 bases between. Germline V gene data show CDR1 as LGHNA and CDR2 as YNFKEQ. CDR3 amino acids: CASSLGLPQNPYSYEQYF. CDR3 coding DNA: TGTGCCAGCAGCCTCGGACTACCCCAAAACCCTTACTCCTACGAGCAGTACTTC.

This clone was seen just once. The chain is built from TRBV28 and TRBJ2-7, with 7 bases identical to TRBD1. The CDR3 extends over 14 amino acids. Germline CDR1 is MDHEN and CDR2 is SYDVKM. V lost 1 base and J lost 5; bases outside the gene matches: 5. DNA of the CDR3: TGTGCCAGCAGTTTATCGGACAGGCTGGACGAGCAGTACTTC. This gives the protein CASSLSDRLDEQYF.

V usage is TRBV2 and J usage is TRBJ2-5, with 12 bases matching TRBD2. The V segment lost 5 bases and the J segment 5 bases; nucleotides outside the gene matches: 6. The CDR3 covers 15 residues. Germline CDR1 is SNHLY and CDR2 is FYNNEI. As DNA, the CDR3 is TGTGCCAGCAGTTTTCTAGCGGGAGGGGGGGAGACCCAGTACTTC. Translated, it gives CASSFLAGGGETQYF.

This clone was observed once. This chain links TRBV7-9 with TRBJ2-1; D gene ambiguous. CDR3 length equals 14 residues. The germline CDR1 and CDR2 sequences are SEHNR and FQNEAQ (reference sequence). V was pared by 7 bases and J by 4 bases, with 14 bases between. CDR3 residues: CASTQAETYNEQFF. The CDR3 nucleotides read TGTGCCAGCACTCAGGCCGAAACGTACAATGAGCAGTTCTTC.

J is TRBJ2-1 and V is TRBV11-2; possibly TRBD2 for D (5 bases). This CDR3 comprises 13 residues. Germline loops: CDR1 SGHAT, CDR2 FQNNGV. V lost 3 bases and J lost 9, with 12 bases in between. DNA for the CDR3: TGTGCCAGCAGCTTCGGACGGAGCGGTGAGCAGTTCTTC. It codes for CASSFGRSGEQFF.

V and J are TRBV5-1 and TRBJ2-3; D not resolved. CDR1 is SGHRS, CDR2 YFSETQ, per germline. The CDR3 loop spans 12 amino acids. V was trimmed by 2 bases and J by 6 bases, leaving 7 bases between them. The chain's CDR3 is CASSFFVDTQYF. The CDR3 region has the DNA TGCGCCAGCAGCTTTTTCGTGGATACGCAGTATTTT.

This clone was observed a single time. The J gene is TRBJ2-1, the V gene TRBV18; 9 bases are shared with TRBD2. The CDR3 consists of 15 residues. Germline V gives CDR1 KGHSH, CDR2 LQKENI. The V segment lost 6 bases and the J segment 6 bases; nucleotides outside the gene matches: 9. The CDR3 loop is CASSILAGDSNEQFF. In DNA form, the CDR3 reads TGTGCCAGCTCGATTTTAGCGGGAGACTCCAATGAGCAGTTCTTC.

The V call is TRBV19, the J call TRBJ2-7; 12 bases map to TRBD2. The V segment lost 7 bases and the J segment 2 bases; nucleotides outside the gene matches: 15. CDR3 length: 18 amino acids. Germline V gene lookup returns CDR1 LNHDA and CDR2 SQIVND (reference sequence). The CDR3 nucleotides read TGTGCCAGTACCAGACACTCCCGGACTAGCGGGGACCCCTACGAGCAGTACTTC. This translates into CASTRHSRTSGDPYEQYF. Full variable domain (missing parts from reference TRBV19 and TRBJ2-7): DGGITQSPKYLFRKEGQNVTLSCEQNLNHDAMYWYRQDPGQGLRLIYYSQIVNDFQKGDIAEGYSVSREKKESFPLTVTSAQKNPTAFYLCASTRHSRTSGDPYEQYFGPGTRLTVT.

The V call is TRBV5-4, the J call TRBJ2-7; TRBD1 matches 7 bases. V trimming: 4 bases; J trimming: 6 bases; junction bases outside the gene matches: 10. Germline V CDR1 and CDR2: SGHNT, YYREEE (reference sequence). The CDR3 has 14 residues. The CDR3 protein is CASSPRQGRSEQYF. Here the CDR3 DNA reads TGTGCCAGCAGCCCAAGACAGGGTCGTTCCGAGCAGTACTTC.

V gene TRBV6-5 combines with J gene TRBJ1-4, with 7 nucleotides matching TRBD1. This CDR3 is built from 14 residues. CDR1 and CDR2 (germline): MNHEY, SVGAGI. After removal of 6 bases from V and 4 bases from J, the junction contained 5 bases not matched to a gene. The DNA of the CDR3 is TGTGCCAGCAGAGCGACAGGGAGTAATGAAAAACTGTTTTTT. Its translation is CASRATGSNEKLFF.

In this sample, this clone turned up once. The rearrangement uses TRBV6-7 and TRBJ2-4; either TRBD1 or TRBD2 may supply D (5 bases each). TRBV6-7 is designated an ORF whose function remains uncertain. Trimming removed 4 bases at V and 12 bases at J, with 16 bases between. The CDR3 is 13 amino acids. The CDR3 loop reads CASSLRERGTQYF. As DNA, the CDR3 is TGTGCCAGCAGTTTGAGGGAGAGGGGAACTCAGTACTTC.

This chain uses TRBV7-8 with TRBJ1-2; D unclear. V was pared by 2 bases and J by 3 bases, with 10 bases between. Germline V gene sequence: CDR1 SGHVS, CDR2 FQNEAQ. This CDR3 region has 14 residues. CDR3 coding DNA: TGTGCCAGCAGCTTATTGAGGGCCCACTATGGCTACACCTTC. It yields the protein CASSLLRAHYGYTF.

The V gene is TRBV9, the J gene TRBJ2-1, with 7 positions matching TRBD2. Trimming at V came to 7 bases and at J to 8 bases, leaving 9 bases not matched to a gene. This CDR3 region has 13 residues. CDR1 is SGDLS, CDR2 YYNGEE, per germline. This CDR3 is CASALSRGDEQFF. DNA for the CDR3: TGTGCCAGCGCTCTATCCCGGGGGGATGAGCAGTTCTTC.

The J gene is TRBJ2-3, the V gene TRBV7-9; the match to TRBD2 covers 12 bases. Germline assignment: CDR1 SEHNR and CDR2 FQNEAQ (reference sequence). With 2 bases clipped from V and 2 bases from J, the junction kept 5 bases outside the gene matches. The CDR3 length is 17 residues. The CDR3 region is CASSLPRLAGVTDTQYF. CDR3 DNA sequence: TGTGCCAGCAGCTTACCTAGACTAGCGGGAGTCACAGATACGCAGTATTTT.

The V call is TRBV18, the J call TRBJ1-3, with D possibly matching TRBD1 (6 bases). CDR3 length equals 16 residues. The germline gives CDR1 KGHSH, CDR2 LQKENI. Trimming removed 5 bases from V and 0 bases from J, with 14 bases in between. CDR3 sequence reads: CASSDIRDNSGNTIYF. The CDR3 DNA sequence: TGTGCCAGCTCAGACATCCGGGACAACTCTGGAAACACCATATATTTT.

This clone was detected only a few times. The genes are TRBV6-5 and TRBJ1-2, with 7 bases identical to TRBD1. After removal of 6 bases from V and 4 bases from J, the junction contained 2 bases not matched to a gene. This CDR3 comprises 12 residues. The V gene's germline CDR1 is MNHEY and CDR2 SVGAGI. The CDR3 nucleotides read TGTGCCAGCAGCGGGACAGCCTATGGCTACACCTTC. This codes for CASSGTAYGYTF.

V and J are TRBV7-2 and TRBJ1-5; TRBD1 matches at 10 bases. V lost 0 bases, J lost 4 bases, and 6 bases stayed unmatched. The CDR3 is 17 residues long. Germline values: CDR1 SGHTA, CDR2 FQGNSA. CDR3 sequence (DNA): TGTGCCAGCAGCTTAGCCCCCGGACAGGGGGTTAATCAGCCCCAGCATTTT. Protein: CASSLAPGQGVNQPQHF.

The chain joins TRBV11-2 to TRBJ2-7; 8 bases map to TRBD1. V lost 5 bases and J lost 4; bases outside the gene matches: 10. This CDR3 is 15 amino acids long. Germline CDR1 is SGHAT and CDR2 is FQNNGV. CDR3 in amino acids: CASSPRGRGHYEQYF. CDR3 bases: TGTGCCAGCAGCCCCCGGGGCAGGGGGCATTACGAGCAGTACTTC.

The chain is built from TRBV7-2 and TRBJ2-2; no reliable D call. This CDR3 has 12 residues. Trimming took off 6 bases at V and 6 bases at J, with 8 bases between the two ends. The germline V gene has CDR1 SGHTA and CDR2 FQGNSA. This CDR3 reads CASSPISGELFF. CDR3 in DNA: TGTGCCAGCAGTCCGATCTCCGGGGAGCTGTTTTTT. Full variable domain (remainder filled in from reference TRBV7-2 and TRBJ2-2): GAGVSQSPSNKVTEKGKDVELRCDPISGHTALYWYRQSLGQGLEFLIYFQGNSAPDKSGLPSDRFSAERTGGSVSTLTIQRTQQEDSAVYLCASSPISGELFFGEGSRLTVL.

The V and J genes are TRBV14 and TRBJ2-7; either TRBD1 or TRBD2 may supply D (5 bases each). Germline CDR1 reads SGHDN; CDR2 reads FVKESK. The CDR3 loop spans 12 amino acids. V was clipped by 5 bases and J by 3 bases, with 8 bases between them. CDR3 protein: CASSVGGYEQYF. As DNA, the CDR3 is TGTGCCAGCAGCGTTGGGGGCTACGAGCAGTACTTC.

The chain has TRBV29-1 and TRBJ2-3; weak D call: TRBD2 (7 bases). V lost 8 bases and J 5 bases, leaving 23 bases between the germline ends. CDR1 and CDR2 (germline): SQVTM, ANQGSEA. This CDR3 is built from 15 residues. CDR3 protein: CSSEGIGGGGDTQYF. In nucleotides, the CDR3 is TGCAGCTCCGAGGGGATCGGGGGAGGGGGAGATACGCAGTATTTT.